This T cell receptor beta chain was documented in a study of naive and memory T cell subsets. Broader study findings: From naive to CM, EM and EMRA, diversity decreased and Gini increased.

Both TRBC1 and TRBC2 were covered by a beta constant-region primer of two equimolar oligonucleotides. Ligation attached a single-stranded oligonucleotide with a 12-nucleotide UMI and the SP2 primer to the cDNA 3' end. Nested alpha and beta constant-region primers with the SP2 primer drove four PCR rounds on ligated cDNA. One entry per CDR3 protein results from TCRdb running MiXCR on the UMI-ligation and nested PCR reads. The table lists 120,000 to 150,000 distinct CDR3 sequences, over 15% of them singletons. This CDR3 is 12 amino acids long. With 9 bases removed from V and 0 bases from J, the gap between germline ends came to 7 bases. Germline V gene data show CDR1 as ENHRY and CDR2 as SYGVKD. Separate alpha and beta amplification began at the second PCR step. This clonotype was seen only a few times. Its matching antigen is unknown.

Sequences were obtained from naive CD4+ T cells from blood. The V call is TRBV10-3, the J call TRBJ2-3; tentative D call: TRBD2 (5 bases). The receptor's source is a human donor in good health. CDR3 in DNA: TGTGCCATTGGGGAGAGCACAGATACGCAGTATTTT. Amino acids: CAIGESTDTQYF.